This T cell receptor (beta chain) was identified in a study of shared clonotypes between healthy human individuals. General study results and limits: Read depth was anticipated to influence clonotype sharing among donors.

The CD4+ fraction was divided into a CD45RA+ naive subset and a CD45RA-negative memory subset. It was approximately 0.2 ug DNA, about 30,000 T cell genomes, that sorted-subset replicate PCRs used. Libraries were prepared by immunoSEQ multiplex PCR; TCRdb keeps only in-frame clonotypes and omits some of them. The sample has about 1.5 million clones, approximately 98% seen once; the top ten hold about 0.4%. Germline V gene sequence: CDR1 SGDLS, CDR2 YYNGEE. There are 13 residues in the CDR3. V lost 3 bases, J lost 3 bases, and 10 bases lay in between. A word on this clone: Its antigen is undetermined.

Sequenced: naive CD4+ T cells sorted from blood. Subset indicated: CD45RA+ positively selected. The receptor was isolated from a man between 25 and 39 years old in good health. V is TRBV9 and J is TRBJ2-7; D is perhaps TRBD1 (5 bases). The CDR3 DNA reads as TGTGCCAGCAGCGAAAGGCAGGGCTACGAGCAGTACTTC. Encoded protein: CASSERQGYEQYF.